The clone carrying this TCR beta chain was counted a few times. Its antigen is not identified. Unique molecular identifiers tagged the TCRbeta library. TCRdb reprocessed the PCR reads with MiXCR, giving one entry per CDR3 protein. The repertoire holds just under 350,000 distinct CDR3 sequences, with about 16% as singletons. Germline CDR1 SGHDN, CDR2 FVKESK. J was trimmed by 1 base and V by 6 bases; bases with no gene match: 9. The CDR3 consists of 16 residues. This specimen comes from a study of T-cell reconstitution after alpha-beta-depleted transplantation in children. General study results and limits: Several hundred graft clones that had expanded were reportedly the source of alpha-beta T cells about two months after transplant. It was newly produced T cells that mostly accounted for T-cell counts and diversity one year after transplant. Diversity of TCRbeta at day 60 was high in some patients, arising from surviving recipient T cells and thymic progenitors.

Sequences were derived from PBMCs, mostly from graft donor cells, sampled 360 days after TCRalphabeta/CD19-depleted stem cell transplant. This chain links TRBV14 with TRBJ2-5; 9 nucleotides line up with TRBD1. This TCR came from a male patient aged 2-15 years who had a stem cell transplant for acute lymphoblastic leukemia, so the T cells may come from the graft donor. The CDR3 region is CASSPGTGWIQETQYF. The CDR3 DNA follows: TGTGCCAGCAGTCCCGGGACAGGGTGGATCCAAGAGACCCAGTACTTC.